This T cell receptor beta chain was sequenced during a study of cytomegalovirus exposure and HLA in healthy donors. Study results and caveats: The investigators catalogued some 160 TCR beta chains as cytomegalovirus-associated.

TCRdb keeps only in-frame clones here, not all; method: immunoSEQ multiplex PCR. The sample yields approximately 58,000 clones, around 90% seen once. In the case of this clone: Its antigen remains unknown.

CDR1 and CDR2 (germline): MNHEY, SMNVEV (reference sequence). The trim removed 5 bases at V and 0 bases at J, leaving 3 bases unmatched. This CDR3 spans 16 amino acids. The chain employs TRBV27 and TRBJ2-2; 10 nucleotides line up with TRBD2. The material sequenced was PBMCs. This receptor was taken from a woman in her twenties or thirties in good health and CMV-seronegative. The CDR3 coding sequence is TGTGCCAGCAGTGGGACTAGCGTTTCGAACACCGGGGAGCTGTTTTTT. It specifies CASSGTSVSNTGELFF.